These 12 T cell receptor beta chains were sequenced from one sample in a study of blood T cell repertoires in COVID-19 (TCRdb year 2020). Library preparation used the immunoSEQ multiplex PCR assay. TCRdb took over this immuneACCESS table, retaining in-frame rearrangements with V and J assigned. Such tables are incomplete; in checked studies, under half of the missing clones stem from an unresolved V gene, and the remainder is unexplained. In this sample the table shows about 97,000 clones, around 86% of which occur a single time. The top ten hold about 3% of the sample. The sequenced material came from peripheral blood. Every receptor here comes from a man aged 50-60 years with active or convalescent COVID-19.

The V gene is TRBV6-5, the J gene TRBJ2-6, with 8 bases matching TRBD2. The V gene's germline CDR1 is MNHEY and CDR2 SVGAGI. The CDR3 totals 15 residues. V trimming: 8 bases; J trimming: 3 bases; junction bases outside the gene matches: 6. In DNA, the CDR3 is TGTGCCAGCCCCGCGGGGGGCGGTGGGGCCAACGTCCTGACTTTC. Protein product: CASPAGGGGANVLTF.

This clone was detected only once. CDR3 sequence reads: CASSEGDGYTF. The CDR3 DNA sequence: TGTGCCAGCTCCGAGGGAGATGGCTACACCTTC. The rearrangement joins TRBV6-5 to TRBJ1-2; D gene unclear. The CDR3 has 11 amino acids. The germline gives CDR1 MNHEY, CDR2 SVGAGI. Trimming removed 8 bases at V and 6 bases at J, with 10 bases between.

The chain uses TRBV3-1 (or the pseudogene TRBV3-2) and TRBJ1-1, with D unresolved. The V end lost 0 bases, the J end lost 9 bases, and 8 bases lay between the germline ends. The CDR3 runs to 12 residues. CDR1 and CDR2 (germline): LGHDT, YNNKEL (reference sequence). The CDR3 DNA is TGTGCCAGCAGCCAAGAGAGCGGTAAAGCTTTCTTT. The encoded protein is CASSQESGKAFF.

The rearrangement links TRBV2 to TRBJ1-2; TRBD1 matches 7 bases. Looked up from germline, CDR1 is SNHLY and CDR2 is FYNNEI. The trim removed 6 bases at V and 0 bases at J, leaving 1 base unmatched. CDR3 length: 13 amino acids. CDR3 nucleotide sequence: TGTGCCAGCAGGGACAGGACTAACTATGGCTACACCTTC. It yields the protein CASRDRTNYGYTF.

This rearrangement joins TRBV3-1 (or the pseudogene TRBV3-2) to TRBJ2-7, with TRBD2 as a possible D gene (6 bases). The V end was cut by 3 bases, the J end by 7 bases, with 13 bases between. The germline gives CDR1 LGHDT, CDR2 YNNKEL (reference sequence). CDR3 length: 13 residues. In DNA, the CDR3 is TGTGCCAGCAGCCAGGATCCTGGGACTGAGCAGTACGTC. Its protein is CASSQDPGTEQYV.

V gene TRBV5-1 combines with J gene TRBJ2-6; the D is unclear. The CDR3 sequence is 15 residues long. The ends were cut back, 0 bases at V and 4 bases at J, with 8 bases in the middle. Germline CDR1 and CDR2: SGHRS and YFSETQ. The CDR3 sequence is CASSLESAGANVLTF. The CDR3 DNA follows: TGCGCCAGCAGCTTGGAGAGTGCCGGGGCCAACGTCCTGACTTTC.

This clone was detected a few times. The V and J genes are TRBV28 and TRBJ1-2, with D unclear. Trimming took 3 bases from V and 2 from J, leaving 7 bases between them. The CDR3 totals 13 residues. In germline, CDR1 is MDHEN, CDR2 SYDVKM. CDR3 DNA: TGTGCCAGCAGTTTGGGCGGGAACTATGGCTACACCTTC. Translating it yields CASSLGGNYGYTF.

The chain carries TRBV14 and TRBJ2-7; TRBD1 matches 7 bases. The CDR3 extends over 16 amino acids. The V gene's germline CDR1 is SGHDN and CDR2 FVKESK. V lost 0 bases to trimming and J lost 3 bases; unmatched junction nucleotides: 8. CDR3 sequence reads: CASSQEVIDRVYEQYV. In DNA form, the CDR3 reads TGTGCCAGCAGCCAAGAGGTAATCGACAGGGTCTACGAGCAGTACGTC.

This chain connects TRBV18 to TRBJ1-6, with D tentatively TRBD1 (6 bases). From germline, CDR1 is KGHSH and CDR2 LQKENI. V was trimmed by 1 base and J by 6 bases, leaving 13 bases between them. This CDR3 comprises 16 residues. The DNA of the CDR3 is TGTGCCAGCTCACCACGTAGGACAGCTGTTAATTCACCCCTCCACTTT. This codes for CASSPRRTAVNSPLHF.

This clone was detected only once. The chain has TRBV7-9 and TRBJ2-5, with D maybe TRBD2 (5 bases). CDR3 size: 13 residues. V was clipped by 1 base and J by 2 bases, with 5 bases between them. Germline V gene lookup returns CDR1 SEHNR and CDR2 FQNEAQ (reference sequence). The CDR3 reads CASSLGGQETQYF. CDR3 DNA sequence: TGTGCCAGCAGCTTAGGCGGGCAAGAGACCCAGTACTTC. Full variable domain (outside the CDR3, taken from reference TRBV7-9 and TRBJ2-5): DTGVSQNPRHKITKRGQNVTFRCDPISEHNRLYWYRQTLGQGPEFLTYFQNEAQLEKSRLLSDRFSAERPKGSFSTLEIQRTEQGDSAMYLCASSLGGQETQYFGPGTRLLVL.

The chain combines TRBV19 with TRBJ2-5; TRBD2 matches at 12 bases. CDR3 length: 19 residues. Germline values: CDR1 LNHDA, CDR2 SQIVND (reference sequence). Unmatched junction bases numbered 10, after V lost 0 bases and J lost 2 bases. The DNA for the CDR3 is TGTGCCAGTAGTATAGATTCGGCTAGCGGGGGGGCCCTTCAAGAGACCCAGTACTTC. As protein: CASSIDSASGGALQETQYF.

This chain joins TRBV7-2 and TRBJ1-4; possibly TRBD1 for D (5 bases). Per the germline V gene, CDR1 is SGHTA and CDR2 is FQGNSA. With 1 base removed from V and 11 bases from J, the gap between germline ends came to 11 bases. This CDR3 is 13 amino acids long. CDR3 nucleotides: TGTGCCAGCAGCTTAGAGGTCGCAGGGAAACTGTTTTTT. Translated: CASSLEVAGKLFF.